Below are 5 T cell receptor beta chains sequenced from a single sample in a study of cytomegalovirus exposure and HLA in healthy donors. Primers for the PCR totalled 60 Vbeta and 13 Jbeta. The method was immunoSEQ multiplex PCR; TCRdb's version includes in-frame clones alone and lacks a portion of them. This sample has 75,000 to 100,000 clones, with roughly 79% found just once. Sequenced sample: PBMCs. The source is a man between 25 and 39 years old in good health and CMV-seronegative.

The chain has TRBV6-1 and TRBJ1-1; perhaps TRBD1 as D (5 bases). V was cut by 5 bases and J by 1 base, with 8 bases left in between. CDR1 and CDR2 (germline): MNHNS, SASEGT. This CDR3 has 13 residues. The CDR3 DNA sequence: TGTGCCAGCAGTCAAACAGGGAACACTGAAGCTTTCTTT. Protein product: CASSQTGNTEAFF.

This clone was counted only a few times. The chain uses TRBV5-1 and TRBJ1-4; 12 bases are shared with TRBD1. Per the germline V gene, CDR1 is SGHRS and CDR2 is YFSETQ. CDR3 size: 15 residues. Unmatched junction bases numbered 5, after V lost 4 bases and J lost 7 bases. CDR3 sequence (DNA): TGCGCCAGCAGCCTCCGGGACAGGGGGCTTGAAAAACTGTTTTTT. Its protein product is CASSLRDRGLEKLFF. Full variable domain (missing parts from reference TRBV5-1 and TRBJ1-4): KAGVTQTPRYLIKTRGQQVTLSCSPISGHRSVSWYQQTPGQGLQFLFEYFSETQRNKGNFPGRFSGRQFSNSRSEMNVSTLELGDSALYLCASSLRDRGLEKLFFGSGTQLSVL.

The chain combines TRBV6-1 with TRBJ2-5, with D maybe TRBD1 (5 bases). With the DNA end fitting TRBJ2-7 better, the J assignment may be wrong. The V gene's germline CDR1 is MNHNS and CDR2 SASEGT. The CDR3 has 13 residues. The CDR3 spells CAILTRTNYEQYF. CDR3 coding DNA: TGTGCCATCCTGACCCGGACAAACTACGAGCAGTACTTC.

The chain has TRBV29-1 and TRBJ2-5, with TRBD2 matching over 11 bases. This CDR3 spans 15 amino acids. Germline V gives CDR1 SQVTM, CDR2 ANQGSEA. With 2 bases clipped from V and 2 bases from J, the junction kept 4 bases outside the gene matches. CDR3 nucleotides: TGCAGCGTTGAACTGTTAGCGGGAGGGCAAGAGACCCAGTACTTC. It is translated as CSVELLAGGQETQYF.

The chain links TRBV5-6 to TRBJ1-2; 11 positions agree with TRBD1. Germline V CDR1 and CDR2: SGHDT, YYEEEE. There are 14 residues in the CDR3. V was clipped by 4 bases and J by 7 bases; unmatched bases: 6. The CDR3 loop is CASSMDRGLSGYTF. The CDR3 region has the DNA TGTGCCAGCAGCATGGACAGGGGGCTGTCTGGCTACACCTTC.